These 20 T cell receptor beta chains came from one sample sequenced in a study of human T cells and chemical hapten exposure. A single record per CDR3 protein comes from TCRdb applying MiXCR to the RACE reads. The profile shows approximately 100,000 distinct CDR3 sequences, approximately 11% of them singletons. The time point here: patch test 1, 2 weeks after DPC sensitization. Specified treatment: therapeutic diphenylcyclopropenone sensitization with weekly scalp DPC. Sample: whole blood, taken in connection with sensitization to the hapten diphenylcyclopropenone (DPC). These receptors came from a middle-aged woman with alopecia areata. Some clones in this sample may be carry-over from other donors' samples.

This clonotype showed up many times. The gene calls are TRBV28 and TRBJ2-1; tentative D call: TRBD2 (6 bases). Germline assignment: CDR1 MDHEN and CDR2 SYDVKM. CDR3 length: 13 residues. V was shortened by 6 bases and J by 9 bases, with 15 bases between the two germline ends. The CDR3 is CASSPAGRGEQFF. The CDR3 DNA sequence: TGTGCCAGCAGCCCGGCGGGGCGGGGTGAGCAGTTCTTC.

This clonotype was seen more than once but under ten times. The chain couples TRBV12-5 to TRBJ1-5; 8 nucleotides agree with TRBD1. Germline CDR1 and CDR2: LGHNT and FRNRAP. The CDR3 consists of 14 residues. With 6 bases clipped from V and 6 bases from J, the junction kept 7 bases outside the gene matches. CDR3 in amino acids: CASGATGEAQPQHF. The CDR3 nucleotides are TGTGCTAGTGGCGCGACAGGGGAGGCTCAGCCCCAGCATTTT.

Ten or more counts support this clonotype. This chain connects TRBV29-1 to TRBJ2-4; TRBD1 matches 9 bases. This CDR3 comprises 13 residues. Germline V gives CDR1 SQVTM, CDR2 ANQGSEA. With V trimmed by 7 bases and J by 9 bases, 10 bases remained unmatched. This CDR3 reads CSAGPGQGSIQYF. The CDR3 region has the DNA TGCAGCGCGGGGCCGGGACAGGGTAGCATTCAGTACTTC.

This clonotype showed up just a few times. V usage is TRBV29-1 and J usage is TRBJ2-5; D gene ambiguous. Germline loops: CDR1 SQVTM, CDR2 ANQGSEA. This CDR3 contains 13 residues. Trimming stripped 2 bases from V and 5 bases from J, with 12 bases between. Here the CDR3 DNA reads TGCAGCGTTGAATCAGTACGTGGGGAGACCCAGTACTTC. This codes for CSVESVRGETQYF. Looking up the rest from reference TRBV29-1 and TRBJ2-5 gives the full variable domain: SAVISQKPSRDICQRGTSLTIQCQVDSQVTMMFWYRQQPGQSLTLIATANQGSEATYESGFVIDKFPISRPNLTFSTLTVSNMSPEDSSIYLCSVESVRGETQYFGPGTRLLVL.

This clonotype was picked up a small number of times. This chain links TRBV20-1 with TRBJ2-5; 11 bases align to TRBD2. CDR3 length: 16 amino acids. Germline CDR1 reads DFQATT; CDR2 reads SNEGSKA (reference sequence). The V gene end was trimmed by 6 bases and the J gene end by 0 bases; junction bases not matched to a gene: 9. The CDR3 DNA sequence: TGCAGTGCCACAACAAGACTAGCGGGGAACCAAGAGACCCAGTACTTC. Translated, it gives CSATTRLAGNQETQYF.

This chain uses TRBV7-9 with TRBJ1-2; tentatively, D is TRBD1 (5 bases). Trimming pared 5 bases from V and 4 bases from J, leaving 11 bases between. This CDR3 is built from 13 residues. Per germline, CDR1 SEHNR and CDR2 FQNEAQ (reference sequence). Written as DNA, the CDR3 is TGTGCCAGCAGCCCCACGGGGGGCTATGGCTACACCTTC. Encoded protein: CASSPTGGYGYTF.

This chain links TRBV6-1 with TRBJ2-3; the match to TRBD2 covers 10 bases. This CDR3 has 14 amino acids. Germline-derived CDR1 and CDR2 are MNHNS and SASEGT. Germline trimming cut 2 bases from V and 4 bases from J; bases unmatched to any gene: 0. In nucleotides, the CDR3 is TGTGCCAGCAGTGAACTAGCGGGGGCAGATACGCAGTATTTT. This translates into CASSELAGADTQYF.

This clonotype was seen repeatedly, ten times or more. This chain uses TRBV6-6 with TRBJ2-7, with TRBD1 matching over 8 bases. Losses at the gene ends were 8 bases for V and 5 bases for J; bases not matched to a gene: 8. Germline assignment: CDR1 MNHNY and CDR2 SVGAGI (reference sequence). This CDR3 contains 13 residues. The CDR3 nucleotides are TGTGCCAGCGAAAAACAGGGGGGTAACGAGCAGTACTTC. Translated, it gives CASEKQGGNEQYF.

At least ten counts were recorded for this clonotype. The chain has TRBV5-6 and TRBJ1-1; TRBD1 matches 8 bases. The CDR3 spans 13 residues. Trimming at V came to 2 bases and at J to 8 bases, leaving 5 bases not matched to a gene. CDR1 and CDR2 from the germline V gene are SGHDT and YYEEEE. CDR3 nucleotides: TGTGCCAGCAGCTTCGACAGGGGAAGGGAAGCTTTCTTT. This codes for CASSFDRGREAFF.

Many counts were recorded for this clonotype. This chain links TRBV20-1 with TRBJ2-7; 11 nucleotides agree with TRBD2. Per germline, CDR1 DFQATT and CDR2 SNEGSKA (reference sequence). After removal of 1 base from V and 2 bases from J, the junction contained 4 bases not matched to a gene. This CDR3 contains 15 residues. The CDR3 bases are TGCAGTGCTAGAGGCCAACTAGCGGGAGCCTACGAGCAGTACTTC. This translates into CSARGQLAGAYEQYF.

The sample holds a few counts of this clonotype. The J gene is TRBJ1-1, the V gene TRBV5-1; a possible D gene is TRBD1 (5 bases). The CDR3 runs 16 residues. V lost 4 bases to trimming and J lost 0 bases, with 16 bases between them. Germline loops: CDR1 SGHRS, CDR2 YFSETQ. This CDR3 reads CASSVRAGGLNTEAFF. The CDR3 DNA reads TGCGCCAGCAGCGTTCGCGCGGGGGGATTGAACACTGAAGCTTTCTTT.

This clonotype was detected a few times. This sequence joins TRBV12-3 or TRBV12-4 and TRBJ2-2; D possibly corresponds to TRBD1 (5 bases). The CDR3 is 15 amino acids. With 5 bases removed from V and 5 bases from J, the gap between germline ends came to 15 bases. The CDR3 loop reads CASSQGGRVTGELFF. The CDR3, as DNA: TGTGCCAGCAGTCAAGGCGGCAGGGTGACCGGGGAGCTGTTTTTT.

There are many counts of this clonotype. The rearrangement links TRBV7-2 to TRBJ2-7, with D perhaps matching TRBD2 (6 bases). V lost 5 bases and J lost 6, with 14 bases in between. This CDR3 comprises 13 residues. From germline, CDR1 is SGHTA and CDR2 FQGNSA. This CDR3 is CASSPGRRGEQYF. CDR3 nucleotide sequence: TGTGCCAGCAGCCCCGGACGGCGGGGCGAGCAGTACTTC.

This clonotype was observed at least ten times. The V gene is TRBV6-6, the J gene TRBJ2-7, with D hard to call. Germline CDR1 MNHNY, CDR2 SVGAGI (reference sequence). Trimming pared 0 bases from V and 0 bases from J, leaving 18 bases between. This CDR3 spans 18 amino acids. The CDR3 loop is CASSYSPPEFRFSYEQYF. The CDR3 DNA reads TGTGCCAGCAGTTACTCCCCTCCGGAGTTCAGGTTCTCCTACGAGCAGTACTTC.

CDR3 amino acids: CASSPDGSIPAQHF. The CDR3 DNA follows: TGTGCCAGCAGTCCGGACGGATCAATACCGGCCCAGCATTTT. The chain has TRBV27 and TRBJ1-5; no definite D call. The germline gives CDR1 MNHEY, CDR2 SMNVEV (reference sequence). Trimming removed 5 bases from V and 11 bases from J, with 19 bases in between. The CDR3 length is 14 residues.

This sequence joins TRBV7-6 and TRBJ2-3; D is possibly TRBD2 (6 bases). Per the germline V gene, CDR1 is SGHVS and CDR2 is FNYEAQ. The V and J ends lost 5 bases and 2 bases respectively, with 14 bases between them. The CDR3 length is 15 residues. CDR3 nucleotide sequence: TGTGCCAGCAGCCGCGTGGGGGGAATCACAGATACGCAGTATTTT. Amino acids: CASSRVGGITDTQYF.

This clonotype was picked up a small number of times. The J gene is TRBJ2-3, the V gene TRBV30; perhaps TRBD2 as D (6 bases). Germline lookup yields CDR1 GTSNPN and CDR2 SVGIG (reference sequence). This CDR3 comprises 15 residues. V was cut by 2 bases and J by 1 base, with 13 bases left in between. CDR3 sequence: CAWSNRLARTDTQYF. CDR3 coding DNA: TGTGCCTGGAGTAACCGGCTAGCGCGCACAGATACGCAGTATTTT. Using reference TRBV30 and TRBJ2-3 for the parts outside the CDR3, the full variable domain is SQTIHQWPATLVQPVGSPLSLECTVEGTSNPNLYWYRQAAGRGLQLLFYSVGIGQISSEVPQNLSASRPQDRQFILSSKKLLLSDSGFYLCAWSNRLARTDTQYFGPGTRLTVL.

V usage is TRBV7-9 and J usage is TRBJ1-2; TRBD1 matches 10 bases. Germline V gene data show CDR1 as SEHNR and CDR2 as FQNEAQ (reference sequence). The CDR3 totals 16 residues. Trimming cost V 1 base and J 4 bases; bases outside gene matches: 6. As DNA, the CDR3 is TGTGCCAGCAGCTTAGGAGGACAGGGGGTTGTCTATGGCTACACCTTC. Translated, it gives CASSLGGQGVVYGYTF.

The V gene is TRBV19, the J gene TRBJ2-3; D remains ambiguous. Deletions cut 4 bases from V and 1 base from J, with 6 bases between. The CDR3 runs to 13 residues. Germline-derived CDR1 and CDR2 are LNHDA and SQIVND (reference sequence). The CDR3 DNA follows: TGTGCCAGTAGTACGTCCCGCACAGATACGCAGTATTTT. Translated: CASSTSRTDTQYF.

This clonotype has a handful of counts. The chain employs TRBV6-2 or TRBV6-3 and TRBJ2-3; D perhaps matches TRBD1 (5 bases). CDR1 and CDR2 from the germline V gene are MNHEY and SVGEGT. V lost 2 bases and J lost 1, with 13 bases in between. The CDR3 sequence is 16 residues long. The DNA of the CDR3 is TGTGCCAGCAGTTACCCTAAGGGGCTCGGCACAGATACGCAGTATTTT. Its protein is CASSYPKGLGTDTQYF.